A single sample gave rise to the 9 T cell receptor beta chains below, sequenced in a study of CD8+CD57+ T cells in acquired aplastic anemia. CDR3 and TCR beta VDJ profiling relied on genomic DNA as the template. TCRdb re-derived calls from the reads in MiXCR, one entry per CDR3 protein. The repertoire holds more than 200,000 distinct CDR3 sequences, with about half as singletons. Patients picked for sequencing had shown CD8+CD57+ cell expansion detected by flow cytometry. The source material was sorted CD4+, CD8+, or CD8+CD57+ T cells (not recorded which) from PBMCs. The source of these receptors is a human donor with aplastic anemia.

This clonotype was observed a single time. For the CDR3, the DNA is TGTGCCAGCAGTGTACAGGGGCAAGAGACCCAGTACTTC. As protein: CASSVQGQETQYF. This sequence joins TRBV25-1 and TRBJ2-5; 7 bases match TRBD1. The V and J ends lost 4 bases and 2 bases, in that order; junction bases with no gene match: 1. Germline CDR1 is MGHDK and CDR2 is SYGVNS. The CDR3 is 13 amino acids. Drawing the rest from reference TRBV25-1 and TRBJ2-5, the complete variable domain is EADIYQTPRYLVIGTGKKITLECSQTMGHDKMYWYQQDPGMELHLIHYSYGVNSTEKGDLSSESTVSRIRTEHFPLTLESARPSHTSQYLCASSVQGQETQYFGPGTRLLVL.

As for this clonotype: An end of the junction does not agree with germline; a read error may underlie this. The CDR3 bases are TGCAGTGCCACGACTAGCGAGCCGTTCTTC. Residues: CSATTSEPFF. The J gene is TRBJ2-1, the V gene TRBV20-1; 8 bases align to TRBD2. The germline V gene has CDR1 DFQATT and CDR2 SNEGSKA (reference sequence). CDR3 size: 10 residues.

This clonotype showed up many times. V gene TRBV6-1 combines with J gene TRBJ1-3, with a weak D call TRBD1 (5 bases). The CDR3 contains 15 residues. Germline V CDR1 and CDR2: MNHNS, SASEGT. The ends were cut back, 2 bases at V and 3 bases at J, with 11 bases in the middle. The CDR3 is CASSEMGGIGNTIYF. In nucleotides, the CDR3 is TGTGCCAGCAGTGAAATGGGGGGGATTGGAAACACCATATATTTT.

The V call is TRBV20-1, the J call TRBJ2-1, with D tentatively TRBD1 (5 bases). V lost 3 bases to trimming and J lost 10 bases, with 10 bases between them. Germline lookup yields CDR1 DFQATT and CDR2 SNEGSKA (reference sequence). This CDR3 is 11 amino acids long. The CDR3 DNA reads TGCAGTGCTAGGCAGGGAAGGGAGCAGTTCTTC. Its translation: CSARQGREQFF.

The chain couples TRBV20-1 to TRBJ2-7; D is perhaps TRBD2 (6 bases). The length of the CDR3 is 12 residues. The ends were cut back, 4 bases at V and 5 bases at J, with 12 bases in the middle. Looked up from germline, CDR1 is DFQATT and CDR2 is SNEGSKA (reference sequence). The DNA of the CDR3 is TGCAGTGCTAACCGCGGGGACCACGAGCAGTACTTC. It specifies CSANRGDHEQYF.

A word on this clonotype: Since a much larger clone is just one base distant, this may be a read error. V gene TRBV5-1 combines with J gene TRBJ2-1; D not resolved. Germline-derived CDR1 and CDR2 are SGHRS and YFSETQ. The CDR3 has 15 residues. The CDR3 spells CASSLVTNSCNEQFF. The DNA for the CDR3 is TGCGCCAGCAGCTTGGTTACGAATTCCTGCAATGAGCAGTTCTTC.

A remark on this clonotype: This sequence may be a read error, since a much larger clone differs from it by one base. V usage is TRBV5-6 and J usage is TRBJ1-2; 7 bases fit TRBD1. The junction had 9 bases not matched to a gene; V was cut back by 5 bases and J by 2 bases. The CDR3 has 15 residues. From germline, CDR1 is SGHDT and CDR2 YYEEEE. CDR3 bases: TGTGCCAGCAGGTGGGGGACAGCGGTAAACTATGGCTACACCTTC. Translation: CASRWGTAVNYGYTF.

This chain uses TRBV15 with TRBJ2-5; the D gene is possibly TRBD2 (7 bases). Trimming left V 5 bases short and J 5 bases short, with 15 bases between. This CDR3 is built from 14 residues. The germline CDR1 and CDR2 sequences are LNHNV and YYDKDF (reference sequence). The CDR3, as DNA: TGTGCCACCAGCGGGAGGGGGTCATGGGAGACCCAGTACTTC. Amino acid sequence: CATSGRGSWETQYF.

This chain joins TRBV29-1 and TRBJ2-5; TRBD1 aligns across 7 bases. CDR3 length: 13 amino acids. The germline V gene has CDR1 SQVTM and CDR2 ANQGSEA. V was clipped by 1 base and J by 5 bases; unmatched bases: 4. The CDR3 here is CSVEVGGLETQYF. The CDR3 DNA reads TGCAGCGTTGAAGTAGGGGGCCTTGAGACCCAGTACTTC.